This TCR beta chain was profiled in a study of blood T cell repertoires in COVID-19. For the study at large: Samples of COVID-19 (acute and convalescent) were obtained from the United States, Italy and Spain. PBMCs, B-cell-depleted T cells, or T cells were the source of the cDNA or gDNA that made up the material.

V was clipped by 5 bases and J by 0 bases, with 17 bases between them. Germline V gene lookup returns CDR1 LNHDA and CDR2 SQIVND (reference sequence). The CDR3 spans 17 residues. Per the original methods: Reference gene primer amplification gave estimated nucleated cell counts. Generated by immunoSEQ multiplex PCR, the TCRdb table keeps only in-frame clones and is missing some. The V and J calls and clone size are taken from that table; D and trimming were inferred from the DNA. Among under 250,000 clones listed, about 91% were seen once. The clonotype comes from a man aged 25 to 45 with acute or convalescent COVID-19. This chain connects TRBV19 to TRBJ1-3; D is ambiguous. Sequencing was carried out using peripheral blood. DNA of the CDR3: TGTGCCAGTAGTCCCCGCCTAGTAGGCAGCTCTGGAAACACCATATATTTT. Protein sequence: CASSPRLVGSSGNTIYF.